These T cell receptor beta chains were read from a single sample in a study of beta chain features in type 1 diabetes. The repertoire was sequenced with immunoSEQ multiplex PCR; TCRdb's copy has only in-frame clones and lacks some. Of fewer than 500,000 clones in the sample, around 13% were seen once. Sequences were obtained from naive CD4+ T cells from blood. The receptor source for this set is a man aged 25-45 years in good health. Both conserved end residues are part of each CDR3. D genes are given only for firm matches. The size field is filled for only some rows; it gives once, few, many or a size class.

j_call v_call d_call clone_size cdr3_aa cdr3_nt
TRBJ2-1 TRBV5-4 - - CASSRVGSYNEQFF TGTGCCAGCAGCCGCGTCGGGAGCTACAATGAGCAGTTCTTC
TRBJ2-5 TRBV30 TRBD1 many CAWGPGGRETQYF TGTGCCTGGGGGCCAGGGGGCAGGGAGACCCAGTACTTC
TRBJ2-2 TRBV30 - - CAWSSPGTYNTGELFF TGTGCCTGGAGTTCCCCTGGGACTTACAACACCGGGGAGCTGTTTTTT
TRBJ2-7 TRBV25-1 - - CAAARDLRSGQYF TGTGCCGCGGCGAGGGACCTTCGGAGCGGGCAGTACTTC
TRBJ1-2 TRBV7-2 - - CASSAHRRKGYTF TGTGCCAGCAGCGCCCACAGGAGAAAGGGCTACACCTTC
TRBJ1-4 TRBV7-2 - - CASSLARNEKLFF TGTGCCAGCAGCTTAGCGCGGAATGAAAAACTGTTTTTT
TRBJ2-2 TRBV14 - - CASSQEAVGWDTGELFF TGTGCCAGCAGCCAAGAGGCCGTTGGTTGGGACACCGGGGAGCTGTTTTTT
TRBJ1-5 TRBV5-1 - - CASSPSQGNQPQHF TGCGCCAGCAGCCCTTCGCAAGGCAATCAGCCCCAGCATTTT
TRBJ1-4 TRBV4-3 TRBD1 few CASSQGRGTNEKLFF TGCGCCAGCAGCCAAGGCAGGGGGACTAATGAAAAACTGTTTTTT
TRBJ2-3 TRBV4-2 - few CASSQDKVSSTDTQYF TGTGCCAGCAGCCAAGATAAGGTATCTAGCACAGATACGCAGTATTTT